This note documents a single T cell receptor beta chain sequence. Its antigen is undetermined. Researchers ran the PCR with 60 Vbeta and 13 Jbeta primers. Clones were sequenced by immunoSEQ multiplex PCR, and TCRdb holds only the in-frame ones, with some missing. The repertoire consists of about 160,000 clones, with around four fifths occurring once and the leading ten covering 1.1% to 1.5%. Unmatched junction bases numbered 14, after V lost 5 bases and J lost 4 bases. Germline lookup yields CDR1 SGHTA and CDR2 FQGNSA. The CDR3 is 17 amino acids. The data originate from a study of cytomegalovirus exposure and HLA in healthy donors. Findings and caveats of the study: Cytomegalovirus association was listed for approximately 160 TCR beta chains. DRB1 had the most TCR associations and HLA-C the fewest, a later analysis found, with rates varying by HLA locus. According to reports, the classifier identified cytomegalovirus status with high specificity and sensitivity. In vitro data verified a few CMV-associated chains as specific for CMV antigens.

Sequenced sample: PBMCs. This TCR was recovered from a woman under 40 in good health and CMV-seronegative. The chain has TRBV7-2 and TRBJ2-7; 10 nucleotides match TRBD1. This CDR3 reads CASSPRGTGAYPYEQYF. In DNA form, the CDR3 reads TGTGCCAGCAGCCCGAGGGGGACAGGGGCTTACCCGTACGAGCAGTACTTC.